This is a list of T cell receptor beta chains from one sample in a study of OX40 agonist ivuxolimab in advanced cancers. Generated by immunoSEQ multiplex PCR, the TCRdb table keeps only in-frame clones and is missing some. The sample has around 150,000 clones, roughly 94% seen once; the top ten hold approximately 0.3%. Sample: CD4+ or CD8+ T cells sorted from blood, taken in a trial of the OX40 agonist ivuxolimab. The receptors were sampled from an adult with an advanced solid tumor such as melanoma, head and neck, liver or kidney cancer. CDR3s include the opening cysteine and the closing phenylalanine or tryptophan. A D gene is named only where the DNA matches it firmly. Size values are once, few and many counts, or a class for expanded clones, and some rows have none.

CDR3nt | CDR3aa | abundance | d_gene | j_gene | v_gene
TGTGCCACCAGCGGGACAGTGCTCACTGAAGCTTTCTTT | CATSGTVLTEAFF | . | TRBD1 | TRBJ1-1 | TRBV15
TGTGCCTCTCGGGGTAGCGGGGGGACCTACACCGGGGAGCTGTTTTTT | CASRGSGGTYTGELFF | . | TRBD2 | TRBJ2-2 | TRBV10-3
TGTGCCATCAGATCACAGGGGGCCTCAGATACGCAGTATTTT | CAIRSQGASDTQYF | . | TRBD1 | TRBJ2-3 | TRBV10-3
TGTGCCAGCAGCCCATATACTATGATCTACAATGAGCAGTTCTTC | CASSPYTMIYNEQFF | . | . | TRBJ2-1 | TRBV7-8
TGTGCCAGCAGCCGACCGGTCGGGAACACTGAAGCTTTCTTT | CASSRPVGNTEAFF | . | . | TRBJ1-1 | TRBV11-3
TGTGCCAGCAGCCTATCTCACAGGTCTTATGGCTACACCTTC | CASSLSHRSYGYTF | . | . | TRBJ1-2 | TRBV28
TGTGCCAGTAGTCCTCGACTAGCGGGAAGGGGGGAGACCCAGTACTTC | CASSPRLAGRGETQYF | once | TRBD2 | TRBJ2-5 | TRBV19
TGTGCCATCAAAAGGGACGGCGATAGGGGCGAGCAGTACTTC | CAIKRDGDRGEQYF | once | . | TRBJ2-7 | TRBV10-3
TGTGCTACGGACTGGGGGGTACGGGATCAGCCCCAGCATTTT | CATDWGVRDQPQHF | . | . | TRBJ1-5 | TRBV19
TGTGCCACCACCCGGAACAGGGGATCTAATGAAAAACTGTTTTTT | CATTRNRGSNEKLFF | . | TRBD1 | TRBJ1-4 | TRBV10-3
TGTGCCACCAGCAGAGATCTCAAGGGGGGCACTGAAGCTTTCTTT | CATSRDLKGGTEAFF | . | . | TRBJ1-1 | TRBV15
TGTGCCATCAGGGCTAAGGGACCCTTAGACACCGGGGAGCTGTTTTTT | CAIRAKGPLDTGELFF | . | . | TRBJ2-2 | TRBV10-3
TGTGCCTGGAGTGCCCCCCCTAACACAGATACGCAGTATTTT | CAWSAPPNTDTQYF | once | . | TRBJ2-3 | TRBV30
TGTGCCAGCCTCCCGGGACAGGGATCTGGTGGCTACACCTTC | CASLPGQGSGGYTF | . | TRBD1 | TRBJ1-2 | TRBV27
TGCAGCGTCTCACAGCAGCACACTGAAGCTTTCTTT | CSVSQQHTEAFF | once | . | TRBJ1-1 | TRBV29-1
TGCGCCAGCACCCCGGCACAGGGACTACTCCAGCCCCAGCATTTT | CASTPAQGLLQPQHF | . | . | TRBJ1-5 | TRBV10-1
TGTGCCAGCAGCAAAAATGTAGTTGAGCAGTTCTTC | CASSKNVVEQFF | . | . | TRBJ2-1 | TRBV21-1